These T cell receptor beta chains were read from a single sample in a study of shared clonotypes between healthy human individuals. Clones were read by immunoSEQ multiplex PCR, and TCRdb kept only the in-frame ones, dropping some. The table has some 2.1 million clones, less than 95% seen once. The sequencing input was naive CD8+ T cells sorted from blood. Every receptor here comes from a man younger than 35 in good health. Both conserved end residues are trimmed from each CDR3. Size is omitted from some rows. Given values are once, few, many or a class for expanded clones.

>TRBV19|-|TRBJ1-2
ATHSGGYT
>TRBV29-1|-|TRBJ2-3
SVSDRGSLTDTQY
>TRBV28|-|TRBJ2-2
AARENTGELF
>TRBV4-2|once|TRBJ1-1
ASSQGSGLAFGFEAF
>TRBV9|-|TRBJ1-1
ASSVGRLDTEAF
>TRBV27|-|TRBJ2-3
ASQRGSTDTQY
>TRBV4-1|-|TRBJ1-5
ASSRSGTGDYQPQH
>TRBV4-1|-|TRBJ2-7
ASSQEGGYEQY
>TRBV5-6|-|TRBJ2-3
ASSSTGTGNTDTQY
>TRBV6-1|-|TRBJ2-5
ASSEQTSGGAPGETQY
>TRBV30|-|TRBJ1-2
AWSDIGQAGDYT
>TRBV2|once|TRBJ1-1
ASSEEGGRKNTEAF